This T cell receptor beta chain is from a study of T-cell memory formation after mild COVID-19 (dated by TCRdb to the early 2020s). Describing the broader study: TCR sequence clusters from the two donors were found to be largely donor specific. T-cell clones expanding and contracting after mild COVID-19 in a couple of donors were tracked by longitudinal TCRalpha and TCRbeta repertoire sequencing. Two young, previously healthy adult volunteers, one female and one male, were included in the cohort. Broad study findings and their caveats: Contracting CD4+ clones were located mainly in the CM and EM memory subsets, whereas CD8+ clones were found to be enriched in EMRA. Some responding clones were detected in pre-infection memory, which suggested that pre-existing cross-reactive memory T cells had joined the SARS-CoV-2 response. SARS-CoV-2 specificity was not confirmed for the second-wave clones peaking on day 37. Balanced CD4/CD8 phenotypes were observed for clones contracting from day 15 to 85, whereas a bias towards CD4+ was observed for a second wave of clones expanding from day 15 to 37. The study covered only two mild cases, and larger cohorts including severe cases with pre-infection samples were considered necessary.

This clonotype was seen a handful of times. The clone's antigen remains unknown. Nothing much larger sits one base from this clone, and base qualities are not available. The instrument given in TCRdb is Illumina NovaSeq 6000. cDNA libraries for TCRalpha and TCRbeta were prepared by 5'RACE using constant-segment primers, with sample barcodes and unique molecular identifiers added. RNA was extracted from every sample with Trizol reagent. The libraries were amplified in two PCR steps, and the second step added a second sample barcode and Illumina TruSeq adapters. The libraries were sequenced on an Illumina NovaSeq using 2 x 150 bp paired-end reads. Regarding the original processing steps: Demultiplexing of reads and collapsing into UMI-guided consensus sequences were performed with migec v1.2.7. Using mixcr v2.1.11, UMI consensuses were aligned to TRA and TRB V and J templates and then assembled into clonotypes. A clonotype was counted as expanded or contracted only if both edgeR and NoisET called the change significant, with noise models trained on biological replicates. For edgeR calls, the cutoffs were a false discovery rate-adjusted p below 0.01 and a log2 fold-change threshold of 1. As an exploratory analysis of dynamics, max-normalized trajectories of the 1000 most abundant clonotypes were examined by PCA with hierarchical clustering. Separately sequenced CD4+ and CD8+ repertoires were used to assign a CD4 or CD8 phenotype to each responding clone. TCRdb reanalyzed the raw reads on its own, using fastp at Q25 for trimming and MiXCR for clone calling, and kept in-frame beta chains. Every distinct CDR3 protein forms one entry, paired with its most common genes and DNA. TCRdb's processing, not the authors' own work, is the source of the V and J calls. For this sample there are 190,000 or so distinct CDR3 sequences; approximately 30% appear just once. 10% to 12% of the sample is in the top ten clones.

PBMCs were isolated by Ficoll-Paque density gradient centrifugation. Between the V and J ends, shortened by 6 bases and 6 bases respectively, the junction contains 6 bases. CDR1 is given as SNHLY and CDR2 as FYNNEI, both from the germline V gene. Inclusive of the bounding cysteine and phenylalanine, the CDR3 is 10 residues long. The DNA shown is the 30-base CDR3, in frame from base 1. This receptor was obtained from an adult woman who had mild COVID-19 (a few samples of this study predate the infection). The sample titles of this study are shuffled in the database, so cell type and time point are left out; the donor was told from shared clones. The specimen sequenced was PBMCs or a T cell subset sorted from them (not recorded which). The V and J genes are TRBV2 and TRBJ2-7; the D gene lacks a confident call. The CDR3 has the sequence CASSLSEQYF. The bases read TGTGCCAGCAGCCTGTCCGAGCAGTACTTC.